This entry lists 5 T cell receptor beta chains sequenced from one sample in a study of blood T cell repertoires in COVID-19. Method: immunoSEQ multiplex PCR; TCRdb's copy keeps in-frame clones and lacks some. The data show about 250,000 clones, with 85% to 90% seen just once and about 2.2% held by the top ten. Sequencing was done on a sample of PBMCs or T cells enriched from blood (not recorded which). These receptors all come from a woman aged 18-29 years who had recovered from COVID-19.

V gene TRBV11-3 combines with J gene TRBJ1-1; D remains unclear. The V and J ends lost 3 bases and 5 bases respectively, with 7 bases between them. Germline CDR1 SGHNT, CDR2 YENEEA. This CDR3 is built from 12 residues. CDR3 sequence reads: CASSFAGTEAFF. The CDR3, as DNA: TGTGCCAGCAGCTTCGCGGGGACTGAAGCTTTCTTT.

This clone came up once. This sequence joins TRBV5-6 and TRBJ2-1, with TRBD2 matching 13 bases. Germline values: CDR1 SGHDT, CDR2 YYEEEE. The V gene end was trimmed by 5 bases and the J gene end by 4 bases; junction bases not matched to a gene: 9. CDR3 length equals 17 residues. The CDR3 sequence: CASSYGLAGEKYNEQFF. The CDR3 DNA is TGTGCCAGCAGTTATGGACTAGCGGGGGAGAAATACAATGAGCAGTTCTTC. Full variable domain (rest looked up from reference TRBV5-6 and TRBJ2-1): DAGVTQSPTHLIKTRGQQVTLRCSPKSGHDTVSWYQQALGQGPQFIFQYYEEEERQRGNFPDRFSGHQFPNYSSELNVNALLLGDSALYLCASSYGLAGEKYNEQFFGPGTRLTVL.

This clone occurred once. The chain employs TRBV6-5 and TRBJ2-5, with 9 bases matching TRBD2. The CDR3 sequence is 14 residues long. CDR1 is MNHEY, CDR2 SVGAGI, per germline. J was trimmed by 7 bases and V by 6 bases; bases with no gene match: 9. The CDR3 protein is CASSLAGAVGTQYF. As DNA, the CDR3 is TGTGCCAGCAGCTTAGCGGGGGCGGTGGGGACCCAGTACTTC.

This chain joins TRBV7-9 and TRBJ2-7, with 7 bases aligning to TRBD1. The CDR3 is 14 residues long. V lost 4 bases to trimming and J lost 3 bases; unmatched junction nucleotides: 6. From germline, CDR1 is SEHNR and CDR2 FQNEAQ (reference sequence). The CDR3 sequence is CASSSSDRFYEQYF. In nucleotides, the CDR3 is TGTGCCAGCAGCTCCTCGGACAGGTTCTACGAGCAGTACTTC.

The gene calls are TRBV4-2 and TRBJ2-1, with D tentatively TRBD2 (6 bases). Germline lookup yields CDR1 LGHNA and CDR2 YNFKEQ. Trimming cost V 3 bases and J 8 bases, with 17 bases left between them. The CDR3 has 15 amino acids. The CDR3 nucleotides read TGTGCCAGCAGCCACGGCCGTCTGCGGGAAGATGAGCAGTTCTTC. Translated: CASSHGRLREDEQFF.